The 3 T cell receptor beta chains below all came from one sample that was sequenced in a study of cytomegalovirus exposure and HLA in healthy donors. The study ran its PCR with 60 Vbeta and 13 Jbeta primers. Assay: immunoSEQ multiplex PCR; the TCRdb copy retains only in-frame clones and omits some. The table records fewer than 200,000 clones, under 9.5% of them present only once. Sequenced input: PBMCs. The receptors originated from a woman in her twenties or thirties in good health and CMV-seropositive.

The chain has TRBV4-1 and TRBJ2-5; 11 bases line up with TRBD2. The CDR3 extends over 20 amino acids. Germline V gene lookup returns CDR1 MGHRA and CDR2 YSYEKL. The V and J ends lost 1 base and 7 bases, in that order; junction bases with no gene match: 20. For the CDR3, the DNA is TGCGCCAGCAGCCAAGGGCTAAACAGGGAACTAGCGGGAGATGACGGGACCCAGTACTTC. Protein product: CASSQGLNRELAGDDGTQYF.

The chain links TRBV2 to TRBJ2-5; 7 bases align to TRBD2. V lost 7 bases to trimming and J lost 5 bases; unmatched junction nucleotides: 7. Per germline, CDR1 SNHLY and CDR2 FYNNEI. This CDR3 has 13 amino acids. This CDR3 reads CASKRRESETQYF. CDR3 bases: TGTGCCAGCAAACGGCGGGAGTCTGAGACCCAGTACTTC. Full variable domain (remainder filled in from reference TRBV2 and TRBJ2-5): EPEVTQTPSHQVTQMGQEVILRCVPISNHLYFYWYRQILGQKVEFLVSFYNNEISEKSEIFDDQFSVERPDGSNFTLKIRSTKLEDSAMYFCASKRRESETQYFGPGTRLLVL.

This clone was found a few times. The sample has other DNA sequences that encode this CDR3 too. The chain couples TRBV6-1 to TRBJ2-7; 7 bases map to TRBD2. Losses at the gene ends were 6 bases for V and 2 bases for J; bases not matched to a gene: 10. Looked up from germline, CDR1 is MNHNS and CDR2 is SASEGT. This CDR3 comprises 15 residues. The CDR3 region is CASRLGSSGTYEQYF. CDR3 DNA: TGTGCCAGCAGGTTAGGGTCTAGCGGCACCTACGAGCAGTACTTC.